The clone carrying this T cell receptor (beta chain) was seen only a few times. The antigen is unknown. Joint extraction of RNA and DNA used 20-30 mg of bulk tissue that was unsorted. Each tumor specimen held more than 80% viable tumor cells. This entry comes from a study of tumor-infiltrating lymphocytes in primary liver carcinoma. Study-level background: Subjects consisted of male and female patients aged 30 to 69 years. Notes on the study in general: Tumor top-250-clone fractions significantly exceeded those of blood (p = 0.039).

From 500 ng of total RNA, TCR beta-specific cDNA was reverse-transcribed using a constant-region primer. What produced the TCR beta libraries was three nested multiplex PCR rounds using slightly modified ARM-PCR. TRBV1-TRBV30 forward and Cbeta reverse primers drove the first two roughly 10-cycle rounds. TCRdb re-called the multiplex PCR reads with MiXCR, one entry per CDR3 protein. The table shows approximately 100,000 distinct CDR3 sequences, with about two thirds occurring only once. The ends were cut back, 8 bases at V and 2 bases at J, with 9 bases in the middle. The CDR3 has 12 residues. Germline-derived CDR1 and CDR2 are SNHLY and FYNNEI.

The chain couples TRBV2 to TRBJ2-5; D ambiguous. The TCR comes from a woman aged 55-70 years with primary liver carcinoma and hepatitis B virus infection. The sequenced sample consisted of liver tumor tissue from sampling region 2. Noted subset: tumor region T2, inferior pole. The CDR3 region is CASQGQQETQYF. The CDR3 DNA follows: TGTGCCAGCCAAGGGCAGCAAGAGACCCAGTACTTC.